Listed below are T cell receptor beta chains from one sample, sequenced in a study of post-analysis software for immune sequencing data. MiXCR was run by TCRdb on the PCR reads, yielding one entry per CDR3 protein. Of hundreds of thousands of distinct CDR3 sequences listed, approximately 59% are singletons. Sequenced: blood. The receptors come from a girl aged 2 to 9 with multiple sclerosis. CDR3s include the opening cysteine and the closing phenylalanine or tryptophan. D genes are given only for firm matches. Size tells how often a clone was seen (once, few, many) or the class of an expanded clone, and some rows leave it out.

TGTGCCAGCAGTCGTCGAGGGGTTGGGAGAAACACAGATACGCAGTATTTT CASSRRGVGRNTDTQYF NA TRBV12-3/TRBV12-4 few TRBJ2-3
TGTGCCAGCAGCGTAGGGGATAGCGGGAGTTCAATTCTGGTCGTGCGCAATGAGCAGTTCTTC CASSVGDSGSSILVVRNEQFF TRBD2 TRBV9 NA TRBJ2-1
TGCGCCAGGCGTCGGGCCAGGGAAGAGACCCAGTACTTC CARRRAREETQYF NA TRBV5-1 NA TRBJ2-5
TGTGCCAGCAGTGATCTGGTCGGGGGCCTGAGCTCCTACAATGAGCAGTTCTTC CASSDLVGGLSSYNEQFF NA TRBV6-1 few TRBJ2-1
TGTGCCAGCAGCTTAGGGGACGGGGAGCGGTACTTC CASSLGDGERYF NA TRBV7-9 NA TRBJ2-7
TGCGCCAGCAGCTTTTACGGGGCCGGGGAGCTGTTTTTT CASSFYGAGELFF NA TRBV5-1 NA TRBJ2-2
TGCGCCAGCAGCCAATCCGGGACAGGGCTAAATTCACCCCTCCACTTT CASSQSGTGLNSPLHF TRBD1 TRBV5-1 few TRBJ1-6
TGCGCCAGCAGCCAAGTGACTAGCGGTACCTACGAGCAGTACTTC CASSQVTSGTYEQYF TRBD2 TRBV4-1 once TRBJ2-7
TGTGCCAGCAGCCAAGAAAGATCCGGGTACAATGAGCAGTTCTTC CASSQERSGYNEQFF NA TRBV3-1 NA TRBJ2-1
TGTGCCAGCAGCTTGGGAGACAGGGGTGGTGAGACCCAGTACTTC CASSLGDRGGETQYF TRBD1 TRBV5-5 NA TRBJ2-5
TGCGCCAGCAGCTTGGTGATGGGAGATACGCAGTATTTT CASSLVMGDTQYF NA TRBV5-1 NA TRBJ2-3
TGCGCCAGCAGCTTGGCTAGCGGAGACTACAATGAGCAGTTCTTC CASSLASGDYNEQFF TRBD2 TRBV5-1 NA TRBJ2-1
TGTGCCATCAGTTCTAGCGGGACACTTAGGGATGGCTACACCTTC CAISSSGTLRDGYTF NA TRBV10-3 once TRBJ1-2
TGCAGTGCTAGAAACAGGTTCTATGGCTACACCTTC CSARNRFYGYTF NA TRBV20-1 few TRBJ1-2
TGTGCCATCAGTGAGCGGGAGACGGATTCACCCCTCCACTTT CAISERETDSPLHF NA TRBV10-3 NA TRBJ1-6
TGCGCCAGCGGGCTGGGACTCTACAATGAGCAGTTCTTC CASGLGLYNEQFF NA TRBV4-1 NA TRBJ2-1
TGCGCCAGCAGCCAAGGAATCTCTAGCACAGATACGCAGTATTTT CASSQGISSTDTQYF NA TRBV4-3 NA TRBJ2-3
TGTGCCAGCACTGGATGGGACAGGGGAAATTCACCCCTCCACTTT CASTGWDRGNSPLHF TRBD1 TRBV6-1 NA TRBJ1-6
TGTGCCAGCAGCTATGATCTGGCTAAGGAAAAACTGTTTTTT CASSYDLAKEKLFF NA TRBV7-9 NA TRBJ1-4
TGTGCCAGCAGCCGACTTAGCGGGGACTACGAGCAGTACTTC CASSRLSGDYEQYF TRBD2 TRBV3-1 NA TRBJ2-7
TGCAGCGTGCGAGGGGGGTCCAATGAGCAGTTCTTC CSVRGGSNEQFF NA TRBV29-1 many TRBJ2-1
TGTGCCAGTAGCTTAGGTCGGGCCGGGACCCAGTACTTC CASSLGRAGTQYF NA TRBV7-2 NA TRBJ2-5
TGCGCCAGCGGCCAGTCCATGAACACTGAAGCTTTCTTT CASGQSMNTEAFF NA TRBV10-2 NA TRBJ1-1
TGCAGTGCTAGCAAACCCCGACTAGCCAAAAACATTCAGTACTTC CSASKPRLAKNIQYF NA TRBV20-1 NA TRBJ2-4
TGCGCCAGCAGCTTGGCCGGGTTAGCGGGGGCTAGCACAGATACGCAGTATTTT CASSLAGLAGASTDTQYF TRBD2 TRBV5-1 NA TRBJ2-3
TGTGCCAGTAGGGCGCATGGGTACGAAGGCGAGCAGTACTTC CASRAHGYEGEQYF NA TRBV7-2 NA TRBJ2-7
TGTGCCAGCAGTTTTACAGGGGGCGCAAGCGAAAAACTGTTTTTT CASSFTGGASEKLFF TRBD1 TRBV7-9 few TRBJ1-4
TGTGCCAGCAGTCGACTAGACCTCGGGGAGCTGTTTTTT CASSRLDLGELFF NA TRBV12-3/TRBV12-4 few TRBJ2-2
TGTGCCAGCAGCTTAGGAGTCCTTTCCGATGAGCAGTTCTTC CASSLGVLSDEQFF NA TRBV7-9 few TRBJ2-1
TGCAGCGTTGGACCGGGACAGGGGGCTTCTGAAGCTTTCTTT CSVGPGQGASEAFF TRBD1 TRBV29-1 once TRBJ1-1
TGTGCCAGCAGTGAAGCTGGGGTCAGGACTTATGGCTACACCTTC CASSEAGVRTYGYTF NA TRBV6-1 NA TRBJ1-2
TGTGCCAGCAGTTTAGGTCCGGGACAGGGACTACATGGCTACACCTTC CASSLGPGQGLHGYTF TRBD1 TRBV27 NA TRBJ1-2
TGCGCCAGCAGCTTCGGCGCTAGCACAGATACGCAGTATTTT CASSFGASTDTQYF NA TRBV5-1 few TRBJ2-3
TGTGCCAGTACTAAACAGGGTTCCTATGGCTACACCTTC CASTKQGSYGYTF NA TRBV6-5 NA TRBJ1-2
TGTGCCAGCAGCCCTCGCGGGACTAGCGGGAACTTAGTATGGGCAGATACGCAGTATTTT CASSPRGTSGNLVWADTQYF TRBD2 TRBV3-1 once TRBJ2-3
TGTGCCAGCAGTGAATCAGCACGCCGCTATGGCTACACCTTC CASSESARRYGYTF NA TRBV25-1 NA TRBJ1-2
TGTGCCAGCAGCTTAGAGGTCCGCGGATACGCTTTCTTT CASSLEVRGYAFF NA TRBV7-2 NA TRBJ1-1
TGCAGTGCTACCCCTCTAGCGGGGGGATACAATGAGCAGTTCTTC CSATPLAGGYNEQFF TRBD2 TRBV20-1 NA TRBJ2-1
TGTGCCAGCAGCCCTGACATTGGAAGATATGAGCAGTTCTTC CASSPDIGRYEQFF NA TRBV11-2 NA TRBJ2-1
TGTGCCAGCAGCTTAAATAGCGGGGACACCGGGGAGCTGTTTTTT CASSLNSGDTGELFF TRBD2 TRBV11-3 NA TRBJ2-2
TGTGCCAGCCTTCTCGGGCAGGTACCCTACAATGAGCAGTTCTTC CASLLGQVPYNEQFF NA TRBV12-3/TRBV12-4 NA TRBJ2-1
TGTGCTAGTGGTTGGGTACTATCACGGGAGGGTAGCACAGATACGCAGTATTTT CASGWVLSREGSTDTQYF TRBD2 TRBV12-5 NA TRBJ2-3